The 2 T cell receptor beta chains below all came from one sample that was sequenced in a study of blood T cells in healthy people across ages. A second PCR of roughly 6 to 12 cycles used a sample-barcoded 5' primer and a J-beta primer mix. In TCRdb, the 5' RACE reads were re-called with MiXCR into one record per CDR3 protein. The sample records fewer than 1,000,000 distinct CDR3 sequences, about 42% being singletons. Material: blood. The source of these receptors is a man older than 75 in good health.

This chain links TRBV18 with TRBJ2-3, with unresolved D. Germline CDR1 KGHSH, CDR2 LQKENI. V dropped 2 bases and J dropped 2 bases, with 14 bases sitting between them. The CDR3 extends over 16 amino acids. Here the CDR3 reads CASSPMTAYITDTQYF. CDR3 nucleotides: TGTGCCAGCTCACCAATGACGGCTTATATCACAGATACGCAGTATTTT.

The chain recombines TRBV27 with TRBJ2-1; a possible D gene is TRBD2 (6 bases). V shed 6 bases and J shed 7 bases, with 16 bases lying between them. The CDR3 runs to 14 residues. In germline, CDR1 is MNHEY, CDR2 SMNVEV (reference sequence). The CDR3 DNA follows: TGTGCCAGCAGATGGACTGGCGGGATGAATGAGCAGTTCTTC. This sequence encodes CASRWTGGMNEQFF.